These 26 T cell receptor beta chains were all obtained from the same sample, sequenced in a study of T cell responses to AZD1222 COVID-19 vaccine. Assay: immunoSEQ multiplex PCR; the TCRdb copy retains only in-frame clones and omits some. The profile shows 130,000 to 150,000 clones, under 95% of them singletons. The sample consisted of peripheral blood, taken on day 0 of AZD1222 vaccination. The receptors were gathered from an adult in good health.

The rearrangement uses TRBV9 and TRBJ1-2; D uncertain. CDR3 size: 13 residues. Trimming stripped 4 bases from V and 2 bases from J, with 9 bases between. CDR1 is SGDLS and CDR2 is YYNGEE in the germline V gene. CDR3 residues: CASSLRTNYGYTF. In nucleotides, the CDR3 is TGTGCCAGCAGCCTCCGCACGAACTATGGCTACACCTTC.

V is TRBV6-5 and J is TRBJ1-3; D is possibly TRBD1 (5 bases). Per the germline V gene, CDR1 is MNHEY and CDR2 is SVGAGI. The CDR3 runs 15 residues. V lost 6 bases and J 0 bases, leaving 12 bases between the germline ends. CDR3 protein: CASRPDGHSGNTIYF. In DNA form, the CDR3 reads TGTGCCAGCAGACCCGACGGACACTCTGGAAACACCATATATTTT.

The chain carries TRBV19 and TRBJ2-5; TRBD1 is a possible D gene (5 bases). CDR1 is LNHDA and CDR2 is SQIVND in the germline V gene (reference sequence). This CDR3 has 12 residues. The V end was cut by 5 bases, the J end by 5 bases, with 9 bases between. The DNA of the CDR3 is TGTGCCAGTAGTGCGGACACTGAGACCCAGTACTTC. Translation gives CASSADTETQYF.

This clone was recorded only once. This chain uses TRBV11-2 with TRBJ2-1, with TRBD2 identical over 13 bases. CDR1 is SGHAT and CDR2 is FQNNGV in the germline V gene. V gave up 6 bases and J gave up 5 bases; unmatched junction bases: 4. This CDR3 spans 15 amino acids. The CDR3 coding sequence is TGTGCCAGCAGTTATGGACTAGCGGGAGACAATGAGCAGTTCTTC. Its protein product is CASSYGLAGDNEQFF.

The J gene is TRBJ1-3, the V gene TRBV19, with D maybe TRBD1 (5 bases). The germline gives CDR1 LNHDA, CDR2 SQIVND (reference sequence). The CDR3 is made up of 14 amino acids. The ends were cut back, 6 bases at V and 5 bases at J, with 14 bases in the middle. The CDR3: CASSLPGARNTIYF. CDR3 bases: TGTGCCAGTAGCCTCCCCGGGGCAAGAAACACCATATATTTT.

This sequence joins TRBV5-4 and TRBJ2-3, with 9 bases identical to TRBD1. Trimming removed 3 bases from V and 5 bases from J; junction bases left unmatched: 4. Germline V lookup: CDR1 SGHNT, CDR2 YYREEE (reference sequence). The CDR3 extends over 14 amino acids. DNA of the CDR3: TGTGCCAGCAGCTACGACAGGGGGAGAGATACGCAGTATTTT. Its translation: CASSYDRGRDTQYF.

The J gene is TRBJ1-1, the V gene TRBV4-3; 7 bases match TRBD1. The trim removed 2 bases at V and 1 base at J, leaving 1 base unmatched. The germline CDR1 and CDR2 sequences are LGHNA and YSLEER. This CDR3 contains 14 residues. The DNA for the CDR3 is TGCGCCAGCAGCCAATACAGGGGGAACACTGAAGCTTTCTTT. This sequence encodes CASSQYRGNTEAFF.

This clone was counted only a few times. The J gene is TRBJ1-2, the V gene TRBV27; D may be TRBD1 (5 bases). Deletions cut 5 bases from V and 8 bases from J, with 12 bases between. Per germline, CDR1 MNHEY and CDR2 SMNVEV (reference sequence). The CDR3 is 12 amino acids. The CDR3 DNA sequence: TGTGCCAGCAGTAACCCAGGGAGGGGCTACACCTTC. This sequence encodes CASSNPGRGYTF.

On this clone: A read error may account for a junction end that differs from germline. V and J are TRBV5-8 and TRBJ1-3, with 7 bases fitting TRBD1. This CDR3 has 12 residues. Germline V gene sequence: CDR1 SGHTS, CDR2 YDEGEE. The CDR3 nucleotides read TGTGCCAGCAGCGGGGACAGCCTAAACGAAAATTTT. This gives the protein CASSGDSLNENF.

V usage is TRBV4-1 and J usage is TRBJ1-1; D may be TRBD1 (6 bases). The V gene's germline CDR1 is MGHRA and CDR2 YSYEKL. The ends were cut back, 3 bases at V and 2 bases at J, with 13 bases in the middle. The CDR3 consists of 15 residues. Written as DNA, the CDR3 is TGCGCCAGCAGCCATAACAGGGAAGTAAACACTGAAGCTTTCTTT. Its translation is CASSHNREVNTEAFF.

The chain links TRBV28 to TRBJ1-2, with D perhaps matching TRBD1 (6 bases). The CDR3 runs 15 residues. Germline V gene sequence: CDR1 MDHEN, CDR2 SYDVKM. V lost 5 bases to trimming and J lost 2 bases, with 15 bases between them. CDR3 nucleotides: TGTGCCAGCAGTCCCTTGGACAGCTCAAACTATGGCTACACCTTC. Its translation is CASSPLDSSNYGYTF.

The V gene is TRBV6-2 or TRBV6-3, the J gene TRBJ2-1, with TRBD1 identical over 10 bases. Germline V gives CDR1 MNHEY, CDR2 SVGEGT. The CDR3 covers 15 residues. Trimming removed 6 bases from V and 4 bases from J; junction bases left unmatched: 6. CDR3 coding DNA: TGTGCCAGCAGATACGACAGGGGGCCTTACAATGAGCAGTTCTTC. Translating it yields CASRYDRGPYNEQFF.

The J gene is TRBJ2-7, the V gene TRBV7-3; D assignment may be TRBD1 or TRBD2 (5 bases each). The CDR3 length is 13 residues. V was clipped by 4 bases and J by 3 bases, with 10 bases between them. The germline CDR1 and CDR2 sequences are SGHTA and FQGTGA. CDR3 sequence reads: CASSSGPGYEQYF. The DNA of the CDR3 is TGTGCCAGCAGCTCGGGACCCGGCTACGAGCAGTACTTC.

The V gene is TRBV5-1, the J gene TRBJ2-7; D may be TRBD2 (6 bases). Trimming pared 0 bases from V and 2 bases from J, leaving 9 bases between. The CDR3 loop spans 14 amino acids. Germline V CDR1 and CDR2: SGHRS, YFSETQ. CDR3 amino acids: CASSLVSGAYEQYF. CDR3 bases: TGCGCCAGCAGCTTGGTATCGGGGGCCTACGAGCAGTACTTC. The full variable domain, rest sourced from reference TRBV5-1 and TRBJ2-7, is KAGVTQTPRYLIKTRGQQVTLSCSPISGHRSVSWYQQTPGQGLQFLFEYFSETQRNKGNFPGRFSGRQFSNSRSEMNVSTLELGDSALYLCASSLVSGAYEQYFGPGTRLTVT.

As concerns this clone: The same CDR3 is also encoded by other DNA sequences in this sample. The rearrangement uses TRBV7-2 and TRBJ2-3; D is unresolved. There are 15 residues in the CDR3. With 1 base removed from V and 0 bases from J, the gap between germline ends came to 8 bases. The germline gives CDR1 SGHTA, CDR2 FQGNSA. DNA of the CDR3: TGTGCCAGCAGCTTAGTGCTGGGGAGCACAGATACGCAGTATTTT. Protein product: CASSLVLGSTDTQYF.

The chain is built from TRBV7-2 and TRBJ1-1; TRBD1 agrees at 8 bases. Unmatched junction bases numbered 14, after V lost 4 bases and J lost 7 bases. The CDR3 is 16 amino acids. Germline CDR1 is SGHTA and CDR2 is FQGNSA. CDR3 in DNA: TGTGCCAGCAGCTCCGGACAGGGTGGGTTGGAAGGTGAAGCTTTCTTT. It encodes CASSSGQGGLEGEAFF.

The V and J genes are TRBV6-1 and TRBJ2-3, with a tentative D call TRBD2 (7 bases). V lost 1 base and J lost 4, with 9 bases in between. CDR1 and CDR2 from the germline V gene are MNHNS and SASEGT. The CDR3 loop spans 14 amino acids. CDR3 DNA: TGTGCCAGCAGTGAAGAGGGGGGGGCAGATACGCAGTATTTT. Its protein product is CASSEEGGADTQYF.

V gene TRBV19 combines with J gene TRBJ2-1; D might be TRBD2 (6 bases). The CDR3 length is 13 residues. Trimming removed 5 bases from V and 4 bases from J, with 9 bases in between. CDR1 and CDR2 from the germline V gene are LNHDA and SQIVND (reference sequence). CDR3: CASSLGGYNEQFF. For the CDR3, the DNA is TGTGCCAGTAGTTTGGGGGGTTACAATGAGCAGTTCTTC.

This clone has only one observation. The chain uses TRBV3-1 (or the pseudogene TRBV3-2) and TRBJ2-1, with D unclear. V lost 1 base to trimming and J lost 3 bases, with 7 bases between them. Germline values: CDR1 LGHDT, CDR2 YNNKEL (reference sequence). The CDR3 spans 14 residues. CDR3 residues: CASSQVAGYNEQFF. As DNA, the CDR3 is TGTGCCAGCAGCCAAGTGGCTGGCTACAATGAGCAGTTCTTC.

The J gene is TRBJ1-3, the V gene TRBV7-9; the D is unclear. Germline lookup yields CDR1 SEHNR and CDR2 FQNEAQ (reference sequence). V lost 3 bases and J 1 base, leaving 7 bases between the germline ends. The CDR3 runs 14 residues. CDR3 nucleotide sequence: TGTGCCAGCAGCTTCATGGGTTCTGGAAACACCATATATTTT. Translation gives CASSFMGSGNTIYF.

V usage is TRBV2 and J usage is TRBJ2-5, with 7 bases matching TRBD1. The CDR3 runs 14 residues. V dropped 6 bases and J dropped 4; count of bases not matched to a gene: 8. The germline V gene has CDR1 SNHLY and CDR2 FYNNEI. CDR3 DNA sequence: TGTGCCAGCAGGGTGGCGGCAGGGGGAGAGACCCAGTACTTC. Its protein is CASRVAAGGETQYF.

The rearrangement uses TRBV29-1 and TRBJ2-1, with D possibly TRBD1 on 6 matching bases. V shed 3 bases and J shed 4 bases, with 13 bases lying between them. Germline CDR1 and CDR2: SQVTM and ANQGSEA. The CDR3 has 14 amino acids. CDR3 sequence (DNA): TGCAGCGTTGAGTTAGGGGGTGGGTACAATGAGCAGTTCTTC. This codes for CSVELGGGYNEQFF.

This chain links TRBV15 with TRBJ1-1; 8 nucleotides align to TRBD1. The V and J ends lost 7 bases and 1 base, in that order; junction bases with no gene match: 2. The CDR3 extends over 13 amino acids. Germline CDR1 and CDR2: LNHNV and YYDKDF (reference sequence). CDR3 loop: CATNDRGNTEAFF. The CDR3 region has the DNA TGTGCCACCAATGACAGGGGGAACACTGAAGCTTTCTTT.

This chain connects TRBV28 to TRBJ1-5; D call uncertain. The CDR3 is 15 amino acids. Germline lookup yields CDR1 MDHEN and CDR2 SYDVKM. V was trimmed by 7 bases and J by 0 bases, leaving 13 bases between them. In DNA, the CDR3 is TGTGCCAGCAATGTTGGAGACCTTAGCAATCAGCCCCAGCATTTT. Translating gives CASNVGDLSNQPQHF.

The count of this clone is one. The rearrangement uses TRBV15 and TRBJ2-1; D remains unclear. Between the trimmed V and J ends, which lost 1 base and 3 bases, there was a span of 10 bases. This CDR3 has 15 amino acids. Germline assignment: CDR1 LNHNV and CDR2 YYDKDF (reference sequence). CDR3 residues: CATSRVERLYNEQFF. The CDR3 region has the DNA TGTGCCACCAGCAGAGTGGAGCGCCTCTACAATGAGCAGTTCTTC. Filled out from reference TRBV15 and TRBJ2-1, the complete variable domain reads DAMVIQNPRYQVTQFGKPVTLSCSQTLNHNVMYWYQQKSSQAPKLLFHYYDKDFNNEADTPDNFQSRRPNTSFCFLDIRSPGLGDTAMYLCATSRVERLYNEQFFGPGTRLTVL.

This chain joins TRBV7-2 and TRBJ1-2; 10 positions match TRBD1. Germline lookup yields CDR1 SGHTA and CDR2 FQGNSA. The CDR3 consists of 16 residues. The V gene end was trimmed by 3 bases and the J gene end by 0 bases; junction bases not matched to a gene: 4. The DNA for the CDR3 is TGTGCCAGCAGCTTTGGAGGGACAGGGGCTAACTATGGCTACACCTTC. Translation gives CASSFGGTGANYGYTF.